What follows are 21 T cell receptor beta chains derived from one specimen sequenced in a study of cytomegalovirus exposure and HLA in healthy donors. Profiling relied on immunoSEQ multiplex PCR, and the TCRdb table lists in-frame clones only, not all of them. Of tens of thousands of clones listed, approximately 96% are singletons. The sequenced sample was PBMCs. Source of these receptors: a man younger than 35 in good health and CMV-seropositive.

This chain links TRBV10-3 with TRBJ1-4; D is possibly TRBD1 (5 bases). Trimming stripped 0 bases from V and 8 bases from J, with 13 bases between. Per the germline V gene, CDR1 is ENHRY and CDR2 is SYGVKD. The CDR3 loop spans 15 amino acids. The CDR3 DNA is TGTGCCATCAGTGAGTCGGTAGGGGCCGGAGAAAAACTGTTTTTT. Translated, it gives CAISESVGAGEKLFF.

V is TRBV27 and J is TRBJ2-1, with D hard to call. This CDR3 contains 12 residues. V was trimmed by 2 bases and J by 6 bases, leaving 5 bases between them. Germline V gene data show CDR1 as MNHEY and CDR2 as SMNVEV (reference sequence). CDR3 amino acids: CASSLGGNEQFF. CDR3 sequence (DNA): TGTGCCAGCAGTTTAGGCGGCAATGAGCAGTTCTTC.

This chain links TRBV27 with TRBJ1-1, with 7 nucleotides matching TRBD1. CDR3 size: 15 residues. The V and J ends lost 0 bases and 4 bases, in that order; junction bases with no gene match: 5. Germline V lookup: CDR1 MNHEY, CDR2 SMNVEV (reference sequence). The CDR3 DNA follows: TGTGCCAGCAGTTTATCGTACAGGGGCTCCACTGAAGCTTTCTTT. Translated, it gives CASSLSYRGSTEAFF.

The genes are TRBV6-1 and TRBJ2-7; 11 positions agree with TRBD1. Trimming cost V 3 bases and J 7 bases; bases outside gene matches: 8. CDR3 length equals 15 residues. Germline CDR1 reads MNHNS; CDR2 reads SASEGT. The CDR3 nucleotides read TGTGCCAGCAGTGATAGAGGACAGGGGGCCGAAGAGCAGTACTTC. It translates to CASSDRGQGAEEQYF.

The chain carries TRBV9 and TRBJ2-2; TRBD2 aligns across 12 bases. The CDR3 runs 16 residues. Unmatched junction bases numbered 7, after V lost 3 bases and J lost 7 bases. Germline V gene data show CDR1 as SGDLS and CDR2 as YYNGEE. CDR3 nucleotides: TGTGCCAGCAGCGACCGACTAGCGGGAGTTTACGGGGAGCTGTTTTTT. This translates into CASSDRLAGVYGELFF.

V is TRBV19 and J is TRBJ1-4, with 9 nucleotides matching TRBD1. Germline V gene data show CDR1 as LNHDA and CDR2 as SQIVND (reference sequence). Trimming took 3 bases from V and 5 from J; bases not matched to a gene: 7. CDR3 length: 16 residues. The DNA for the CDR3 is TGTGCCAGTAGTATCGATGGGACAGGGCGGAATGAAAAACTGTTTTTT. Amino acid sequence: CASSIDGTGRNEKLFF.

This rearrangement joins TRBV5-1 to TRBJ2-1, with TRBD2 identical over 7 bases. The germline CDR1 and CDR2 sequences are SGHRS and YFSETQ. V dropped 7 bases and J dropped 0; count of bases not matched to a gene: 7. The CDR3 has 15 residues. The CDR3 protein is CASGGGHSSYNEQFF. Written as DNA, the CDR3 is TGCGCCAGCGGGGGGGGTCACAGCTCCTACAATGAGCAGTTCTTC. Full variable domain (remainder filled in from reference TRBV5-1 and TRBJ2-1): KAGVTQTPRYLIKTRGQQVTLSCSPISGHRSVSWYQQTPGQGLQFLFEYFSETQRNKGNFPGRFSGRQFSNSRSEMNVSTLELGDSALYLCASGGGHSSYNEQFFGPGTRLTVL.

The chain has TRBV7-2 and TRBJ2-3; 9 positions agree with TRBD1. V gave up 5 bases and J gave up 2 bases; unmatched junction bases: 5. Germline CDR1 reads SGHTA; CDR2 reads FQGNSA. This CDR3 is 15 amino acids long. DNA for the CDR3: TGTGCCAGCAGCCCACAGGGGGCGGCCACAGATACGCAGTATTTT. Its protein product is CASSPQGAATDTQYF.

This clone was recorded only once. This chain joins TRBV4-3 and TRBJ2-2; D is unclear. Trimming left V 3 bases short and J 8 bases short, with 7 bases between. Germline loops: CDR1 LGHNA, CDR2 YSLEER. This CDR3 contains 12 residues. CDR3 in DNA: TGCGCCAGCAGCCATTCGCTAGGGGAGCTGTTTTTT. Translating gives CASSHSLGELFF.

The V call is TRBV28, the J call TRBJ2-1; tentative D call: TRBD2 (5 bases). This CDR3 has 13 residues. Germline V gene sequence: CDR1 MDHEN, CDR2 SYDVKM. Trimming took 7 bases from V and 2 from J, leaving 9 bases between them. CDR3 bases: TGTGCCAGCATCGGGAACACCTACAATGAGCAGTTCTTC. It yields the protein CASIGNTYNEQFF.

J is TRBJ1-1 and V is TRBV15; D unresolved. The CDR3 totals 13 residues. Germline V gene lookup returns CDR1 LNHNV and CDR2 YYDKDF (reference sequence). The ends were cut back, 3 bases at V and 1 base at J, with 6 bases in the middle. This CDR3 reads CATSRPGNTEAFF. CDR3 in DNA: TGTGCCACCAGCAGGCCGGGGAACACTGAAGCTTTCTTT.

CDR3: CAWSVKQGFNEKLFF. In nucleotides, the CDR3 is TGTGCCTGGAGTGTAAAACAGGGTTTTAATGAAAAACTGTTTTTT. This sequence joins TRBV30 and TRBJ1-4, with a possible D match to TRBD1 (6 bases). This CDR3 spans 15 amino acids. Looked up from germline, CDR1 is GTSNPN and CDR2 is SVGIG (reference sequence). Trimming stripped 0 bases from V and 4 bases from J, with 12 bases between.

CDR3 in amino acids: CAWSAYSGQGNDEAFF. DNA of the CDR3: TGTGCCTGGAGTGCCTACTCGGGACAGGGAAATGATGAAGCTTTCTTT. The chain combines TRBV30 with TRBJ1-1; 9 nucleotides line up with TRBD1. The CDR3 contains 16 residues. Germline CDR1 and CDR2: GTSNPN and SVGIG (reference sequence). V lost 1 base to trimming and J lost 7 bases; unmatched junction nucleotides: 13.

CDR3 sequence: CASSLISFGEGAYEQYF. The DNA of the CDR3 is TGTGCCAGCAGCTTAATCTCCTTCGGGGAGGGCGCCTACGAGCAGTACTTC. The chain uses TRBV7-8 and TRBJ2-7, with 7 bases that match TRBD2. Germline CDR1 reads SGHVS; CDR2 reads FQNEAQ. The V gene end was trimmed by 2 bases and the J gene end by 2 bases; junction bases not matched to a gene: 12. There are 17 residues in the CDR3.

The chain is built from TRBV11-3 and TRBJ2-1, with D uncertain. Deletions cut 0 bases from V and 1 base from J, with 7 bases between. This CDR3 is built from 15 residues. Germline assignment: CDR1 SGHNT and CDR2 YENEEA. CDR3 coding DNA: TGTGCCAGCAGCTTAGAAATATTGTCCTACAATGAGCAGTTCTTC. Its translation: CASSLEILSYNEQFF.

This chain links TRBV5-6 with TRBJ1-2, with 7 bases aligning to TRBD1. The CDR3 loop spans 14 amino acids. Trimming cost V 4 bases and J 7 bases; bases outside gene matches: 10. CDR1 is SGHDT and CDR2 is YYEEEE in the germline V gene. The CDR3 DNA sequence: TGTGCCAGCAGCCTCCAGGGGGTTCCCACTGGCTACACCTTC. Translating it yields CASSLQGVPTGYTF.

This chain joins TRBV7-6 and TRBJ2-1; 12 bases agree with TRBD1. The CDR3 is made up of 16 amino acids. Per the germline V gene, CDR1 is SGHVS and CDR2 is FNYEAQ. The V and J ends lost 2 bases and 8 bases, in that order; junction bases with no gene match: 7. Here the CDR3 reads CASSLRAGQGAYEQFF. CDR3 DNA sequence: TGTGCCAGCAGCTTACGGGCGGGACAGGGGGCCTATGAGCAGTTCTTC.

CDR3 region: CASKREGSREQYF. DNA for the CDR3: TGTGCCAGCAAAAGAGAGGGATCGAGGGAGCAGTACTTC. The chain has TRBV6-5 and TRBJ2-7, with TRBD2 as a possible D gene (5 bases). The V gene lost 7 bases and the J gene lost 7 bases, with 17 bases spanning the gap. The germline V gene encodes CDR1 MNHEY and CDR2 SVGAGI. The CDR3 has 13 amino acids.

The J gene is TRBJ2-7, the V gene TRBV6-5; 8 bases match TRBD2. CDR1 is MNHEY, CDR2 SVGAGI, per germline. V lost 5 bases and J lost 6; bases outside the gene matches: 12. The CDR3 sequence is 15 residues long. CDR3 protein: CASSTRGIGRVEQYF. The CDR3 DNA reads as TGTGCCAGCAGTACACGGGGCATCGGGAGGGTCGAGCAGTACTTC.

The chain is built from TRBV7-8 and TRBJ2-1; the match to TRBD2 covers 12 bases. CDR1 SGHVS and CDR2 FQNEAQ come from the germline V gene. This CDR3 has 15 residues. With 3 bases clipped from V and 10 bases from J, the junction kept 7 bases outside the gene matches. CDR3 in amino acids: CASSFLAGGPREQFF. The CDR3 coding sequence is TGTGCCAGCAGCTTTCTAGCGGGGGGGCCTCGGGAGCAGTTCTTC.

This chain connects TRBV5-1 to TRBJ1-1, with TRBD1 matching over 8 bases. J was trimmed by 3 bases and V by 4 bases; bases with no gene match: 2. The CDR3 has 13 amino acids. CDR1 SGHRS and CDR2 YFSETQ come from the germline V gene. CDR3 DNA sequence: TGCGCCAGCAGCCTGACAGGGGACACTGAAGCTTTCTTT. Its translation: CASSLTGDTEAFF.